These T cell receptor beta chains were read from a single sample in a study of shared clonotypes between healthy human individuals. Clones were read by immunoSEQ multiplex PCR, and TCRdb kept only the in-frame ones, dropping some. The sample records about 2 million clones, roughly 95% being singletons. The sample comprised naive CD4+ T cells sorted from blood. The receptors were gathered from a man younger than 35 in good health. Each CDR3 is given with its conserved first and last residue.

>TRBV18|TRBJ2-7
CASSPRQGDDEQYF
>TRBV19|TRBJ2-7
CASSEQGSGEQYF
>TRBV10-3|TRBJ2-3
CAISGLGTDTQYF
>TRBV2|TRBJ2-3
CASSQGRGRSTDTQYF
>TRBV30|TRBJ2-2
CAWSTGQGSITGELFF
>TRBV19|TRBJ2-5
CASSNGLAGGFEQYF
>TRBV5-1|TRBJ2-7
CASSQGQGAYEQYF
>TRBV9|TRBJ2-1
CASSPDETYNEQFF
>TRBV9|TRBJ2-6
CASSVGTGVLHSGANVLTF
>TRBV5-1|TRBJ1-3
CASSSQNVAGNTIYF
>TRBV28|TRBJ1-5
CASRHIDDQPQHF
>TRBV30|TRBJ2-1
CAWNLRGGPWNEQFF
>TRBV10-3|TRBJ1-4
CAISDSGTAEKLFF
>TRBV19|TRBJ2-7
CASTQRGESSYEQYF
>TRBV7-8|TRBJ1-1
CASSLGLGQGGTEAFF
>TRBV27|TRBJ2-7
CASSPDRLITYEQYF
>TRBV19|TRBJ1-2
CASSRGNPNYGYTF
>TRBV30|TRBJ1-1
CAWSVEEGTEAFF
>TRBV6-5|TRBJ1-4
CASGGREKLFF
>TRBV7-2|TRBJ2-7
CASSTGLNSYEQYF
>TRBV12-5|TRBJ2-2
CASGSGMNTGELFF
>TRBV6-1|TRBJ1-6
CASSDHYAGVSPLHF
>TRBV4-1|TRBJ2-7
CASSQGYSKTYEQYF
>TRBV27|TRBJ2-2
CASSLSWGAVGELFF
>TRBV7-3|TRBJ2-2
CASSLSRDTGELFF
>TRBV13|TRBJ1-1
CASSLALNTEAFF
>TRBV7-2|TRBJ2-7
CASSPPLAGSAYEQYF
>TRBV28|TRBJ1-4
CASSLPGRNEKLFF
>TRBV9|TRBJ2-7
CASTRTGASEQYF
>TRBV7-2|TRBJ2-7
CASSFQGMASYEQYF
>TRBV4-1|TRBJ1-2
CASSQGAKRKDYGYTF
>TRBV30|TRBJ2-3
CAWSPYPQGGDTQYF
>TRBV2|TRBJ2-4
CASTESWVQYF
>TRBV5-1|TRBJ2-5
CASSLDSRKETQYF
>TRBV25-1|TRBJ1-2
CASSENDLGYTF
>TRBV5-1|TRBJ1-2
CASSSGANYGYTF
>TRBV19|TRBJ2-7
CASSPDFTRAYEQYF
>TRBV9|TRBJ1-1
CASSVHGNTEAFF
>TRBV5-1|TRBJ2-7
CASSPYGDSEQYF
>TRBV5-1|TRBJ2-1
CASSFWSSYNEQFF
>TRBV2|TRBJ1-2
CASSEEYGYTF
>TRBV11-2|TRBJ2-3
CASSERTGFPRDTQYF
>TRBV19|TRBJ1-6
CASSVGLTRSTLHF
>TRBV5-4|TRBJ1-2
CASSSAGTGPYGYTF
>TRBV11-2|TRBJ2-3
CASSLRQGAADTQYF
>TRBV5-1|TRBJ1-2
CASSSTPPGVLLESNYGYTF
>TRBV5-5|TRBJ2-3
CASSLDMVFTDTQYF
>TRBV30|TRBJ2-2
CAWSVQSRTGELFF
>TRBV7-2|TRBJ2-7
CASSSKRTSLYEQYF
>TRBV5-1|TRBJ2-5
CASSLPAGQETQYF
>TRBV11-2|TRBJ1-4
CASSSPVGPLFF
>TRBV10-3|TRBJ2-3
CAISEPDRSDTQYF
>TRBV6-1|TRBJ1-5
CASSEGGNQPQHF
>TRBV30|TRBJ1-6
CAWRELLNSPLHF
>TRBV11-2|TRBJ2-5
CASSLGGQRIQETQYF
>TRBV5-8|TRBJ2-7
CASSQTTGRGSYEQYF
>TRBV5-1|TRBJ2-5
CASSLMAGGQETQYF